Below, 18 T cell receptor beta chains from the same sample are listed, as sequenced in a study of T cells in Graves' hyperthyroidism and ophthalmopathy. TCR beta CDR3 regions were amplified from RNA transcripts. A first-round RT-PCR of the TCR CDR3 used the HTBI primer set. TCRdb passed the multiplex PCR reads through MiXCR, listing each CDR3 protein once. This sample has some 250,000 distinct CDR3 sequences; 13% to 15% occur once, and the top ten carry around 30%. Sample: blood. The receptor set was obtained from a woman between 45 and 60 years old with Graves' hyperthyroidism that later progressed to Graves' ophthalmopathy.

This clonotype was counted at least ten times. V and J are TRBV5-6 and TRBJ2-7; 11 positions agree with TRBD2. The CDR3 has 15 amino acids. Germline V lookup: CDR1 SGHDT, CDR2 YYEEEE. V trimming: 0 bases; J trimming: 4 bases; junction bases outside the gene matches: 3. The CDR3 loop is CASSLGLAGGYEQYF. The CDR3 DNA sequence: TGTGCCAGCAGCTTGGGATTAGCGGGAGGGTACGAGCAGTACTTC.

This clonotype has at least ten counts. The J gene is TRBJ2-5, the V gene TRBV20-1; a weak D match, TRBD1 (6 bases). CDR3 length: 13 amino acids. Germline values: CDR1 DFQATT, CDR2 SNEGSKA (reference sequence). The germline V and J ends were trimmed by 5 bases and 4 bases, with 14 bases remaining between them. CDR3 loop: CSARGQNRETQYF. Written as DNA, the CDR3 is TGCAGTGCTCGTGGACAGAACCGAGAGACCCAGTACTTC.

The chain links TRBV5-5 to TRBJ1-2; TRBD1 might be the D (6 bases). V dropped 4 bases and J dropped 4 bases, with 14 bases sitting between them. The CDR3 extends over 14 amino acids. The germline V gene has CDR1 SGHKS and CDR2 YYEKEE (reference sequence). The CDR3 protein is CASSDRTVFYGYTF. Here the CDR3 DNA reads TGTGCCAGCAGCGACCGGACAGTTTTCTATGGCTACACCTTC.

The sample holds a few counts of this clonotype. The chain couples TRBV7-6 to TRBJ1-5; D gene ambiguous. Germline lookup yields CDR1 SGHVS and CDR2 FNYEAQ. V lost 5 bases, J lost 7 bases, and 12 bases lay in between. The CDR3 contains 13 residues. CDR3 loop: CASSPMRHQPQHF. The CDR3 DNA sequence: TGTGCCAGCAGCCCCATGAGGCACCAGCCCCAGCATTTT.

The chain combines TRBV19 with TRBJ1-5; D not certain. The germline CDR1 and CDR2 sequences are LNHDA and SQIVND (reference sequence). This CDR3 region has 15 residues. The V and J ends lost 1 base and 1 base respectively, with 8 bases between them. CDR3 sequence reads: CASSIGRESNQPQHF. The CDR3 nucleotides read TGTGCCAGTAGTATAGGTCGGGAAAGCAATCAGCCCCAGCATTTT.

This clonotype appeared a few times. The chain combines TRBV30 with TRBJ1-1; D gene uncertain. Per germline, CDR1 GTSNPN and CDR2 SVGIG (reference sequence). The V and J ends lost 5 bases and 7 bases respectively, with 11 bases between them. The CDR3 is 11 amino acids. This chain's CDR3 is CAWSGNFEAFF. In nucleotides, the CDR3 is TGTGCCTGGTCCGGTAACTTTGAAGCTTTCTTT.

This clonotype was picked up many times. The chain uses TRBV5-1 and TRBJ1-2, with 8 bases lining up with TRBD1. Germline CDR1 reads SGHRS; CDR2 reads YFSETQ. V shed 4 bases, J shed 3 bases, and the junction held 5 bases outside the gene matches. This CDR3 region has 14 residues. CDR3 nucleotides: TGCGCCAGCAGCCCCTGGGGACAGGACTATGGCTACACCTTC. Translating gives CASSPWGQDYGYTF.

This clonotype was recorded at least ten times. The V call is TRBV2, the J call TRBJ1-3; D gene ambiguous. The germline CDR1 and CDR2 sequences are SNHLY and FYNNEI. CDR3 length equals 12 residues. V shed 2 bases and J shed 7 bases, with 6 bases lying between them. CDR3 sequence: CASSESRNTIYF. CDR3 sequence (DNA): TGTGCCAGCAGTGAATCACGCAACACCATATATTTT.

This clonotype appeared many times. DNA of the CDR3: TGTGCCAGCAGACGGGACACGGCAGAGACCCAGTACTTC. Amino acid sequence: CASRRDTAETQYF. The J gene is TRBJ2-5, the V gene TRBV6-2 or TRBV6-3, with D possibly matching TRBD1 (6 bases). The CDR3 has 13 amino acids. The V gene's germline CDR1 is MNHEY and CDR2 SVGEGT. V was pared by 6 bases and J by 4 bases, with 12 bases between.

The chain recombines TRBV19 with TRBJ1-1, with unresolved D. Germline V gives CDR1 LNHDA, CDR2 SQIVND (reference sequence). The CDR3 runs to 16 residues. Trimming removed 6 bases from V and 1 base from J, with 18 bases in between. CDR3 nucleotides: TGTGCCAGTAGGCCTCACTCTTCTGAGGGGAACACTGAAGCTTTCTTT. It translates to CASRPHSSEGNTEAFF. The whole variable domain, filled in from reference TRBV19 and TRBJ1-1, reads DGGITQSPKYLFRKEGQNVTLSCEQNLNHDAMYWYRQDPGQGLRLIYYSQIVNDFQKGDIAEGYSVSREKKESFPLTVTSAQKNPTAFYLCASRPHSSEGNTEAFFGQGTRLTVV.

This clonotype was seen only a few times. A much bigger clone sits one base away, suggesting this may be a read error. The rearrangement joins TRBV7-2 to TRBJ2-2, with 10 positions matching TRBD2. The CDR3 is 15 amino acids. CDR1 is SGHTA, CDR2 FQGNSA, per germline. Losses at the gene ends were 8 bases for V and 6 bases for J; bases not matched to a gene: 9. The DNA for the CDR3 is TGTGCCAGCGCACGGCTAGCGGGAGTATCCGGGGAGCTGTTTTTT. It yields the protein CASARLAGVSGELFF.

The gene calls are TRBV20-1 and TRBJ2-7; 7 nucleotides agree with TRBD2. With 1 base clipped from V and 7 bases from J, the junction kept 10 bases outside the gene matches. CDR1 is DFQATT, CDR2 SNEGSKA, per germline (reference sequence). The CDR3 is 14 residues long. The CDR3 nucleotides are TGCAGTGCTAGAGTCGCGGGCGGGAGAGGGGAGCAGTACTTC. It translates to CSARVAGGRGEQYF.

The chain joins TRBV27 to TRBJ1-1, with D unresolved. The V gene lost 7 bases and the J gene lost 2 bases, with 29 bases spanning the gap. The CDR3 length is 19 residues. CDR1 MNHEY and CDR2 SMNVEV come from the germline V gene (reference sequence). CDR3 protein: CASTVYRFGFGGGNTEAFF. CDR3 nucleotide sequence: TGTGCCAGCACCGTATACCGATTCGGGTTCGGCGGAGGAAACACTGAAGCTTTCTTT.

This clonotype was seen at least ten times. This CDR3 is CASRIAGASTYEQYF. CDR3 sequence (DNA): TGCGCCAGCAGGATAGCGGGAGCCTCGACCTACGAGCAGTACTTC. The J gene is TRBJ2-7, the V gene TRBV5-1, with 9 bases identical to TRBD2. After removal of 5 bases from V and 2 bases from J, the junction contained 8 bases not matched to a gene. This CDR3 contains 15 residues. Germline CDR1 and CDR2: SGHRS and YFSETQ.

In the case of this clonotype: This clone may be a read error of a much larger clone one base away. This rearrangement joins TRBV18 to TRBJ1-3; D is unclear. This CDR3 has 14 amino acids. Looked up from germline, CDR1 is KGHSH and CDR2 is LQKENI. In nucleotides, the CDR3 is TGTGGCAGCTCACCACCAATGGCCGGAAACACCATATATTTT. Translating it yields CGSSPPMAGNTIYF. The variable domain in full, with the rest retrieved from reference TRBV18 and TRBJ1-3, is NAGVMQNPRHLVRRRGQEARLRCSPMKGHSHVYWYRQLPEEGLKFMVYLQKENIIDESGMPKERFSAEFPKEGPSILRIQQVVRGDSAAYFCGSSPPMAGNTIYFGEGSWLTVV.

This clonotype was observed at least ten times. The chain links TRBV18 to TRBJ2-5; D might be TRBD1 (6 bases). The CDR3 totals 16 residues. From germline, CDR1 is KGHSH and CDR2 LQKENI. Trimming removed 1 base at V and 5 bases at J, with 17 bases between. The CDR3 DNA reads as TGTGCCAGCTCACCACTTTACAGGGAGAAGGGGGAGACCCAGTACTTC. It specifies CASSPLYREKGETQYF.

This clonotype occurred many times. The chain recombines TRBV5-1 with TRBJ1-1; D remains ambiguous. CDR3 length: 14 amino acids. The germline V gene encodes CDR1 SGHRS and CDR2 YFSETQ. With 4 bases removed from V and 1 base from J, the gap between germline ends came to 11 bases. CDR3 region: CASSLEAGNTEAFF. CDR3 bases: TGCGCCAGCAGCCTGGAGGCCGGGAACACTGAAGCTTTCTTT.

Many counts were recorded for this clonotype. The chain uses TRBV5-1 and TRBJ2-7; TRBD1 matches at 10 bases. Losses at the gene ends were 4 bases for V and 5 bases for J; bases not matched to a gene: 6. Germline V CDR1 and CDR2: SGHRS, YFSETQ. The CDR3 totals 14 residues. The CDR3 DNA reads TGCGCCAGCAGCGTCCGGGACAGGGGCCACGAGCAGTACTTC. Its translation: CASSVRDRGHEQYF. Complete variable domain (other parts from reference TRBV5-1 and TRBJ2-7): KAGVTQTPRYLIKTRGQQVTLSCSPISGHRSVSWYQQTPGQGLQFLFEYFSETQRNKGNFPGRFSGRQFSNSRSEMNVSTLELGDSALYLCASSVRDRGHEQYFGPGTRLTVT.